This T cell receptor beta chain appears in the sequencing data of a study of T cell changes during pregnancy in multiple sclerosis. Trimming removed 5 bases from V and 1 base from J, with 9 bases in between. Germline V gene lookup returns CDR1 LNHDA and CDR2 SQIVND (reference sequence). The CDR3 is made up of 13 amino acids. Repertoires were generated with immunoSEQ multiplex PCR, while TCRdb's copy carries only in-frame clones and drops some. The table has fewer than 50,000 clones, about 91% seen once. The chain joins TRBV19 to TRBJ2-7, with TRBD2 as a possible D gene (5 bases). The TCR sequence derives from a female donor with multiple sclerosis, enrolled in a pregnancy study. Here the sequenced sample was CD8+ T cells from peripheral blood mononuclear cells, taken after pregnancy. CDR3 coding DNA: TGTGCCAGTAGTGATCGGGGTTCCTACGAGCAGTACTTC. It encodes CASSDRGSYEQYF.